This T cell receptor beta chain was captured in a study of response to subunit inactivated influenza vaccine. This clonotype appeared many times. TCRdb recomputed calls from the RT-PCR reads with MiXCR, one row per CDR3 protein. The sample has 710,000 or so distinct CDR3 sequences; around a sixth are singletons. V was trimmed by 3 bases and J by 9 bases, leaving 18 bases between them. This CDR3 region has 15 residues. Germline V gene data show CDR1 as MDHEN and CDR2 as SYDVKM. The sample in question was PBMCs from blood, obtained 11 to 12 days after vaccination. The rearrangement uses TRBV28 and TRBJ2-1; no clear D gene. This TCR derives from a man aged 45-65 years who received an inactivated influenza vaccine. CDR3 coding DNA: TGTGCCAGCAGTTTCCCCCCTATACATTCGCTTGAGCAGTTCTTC. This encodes CASSFPPIHSLEQFF.